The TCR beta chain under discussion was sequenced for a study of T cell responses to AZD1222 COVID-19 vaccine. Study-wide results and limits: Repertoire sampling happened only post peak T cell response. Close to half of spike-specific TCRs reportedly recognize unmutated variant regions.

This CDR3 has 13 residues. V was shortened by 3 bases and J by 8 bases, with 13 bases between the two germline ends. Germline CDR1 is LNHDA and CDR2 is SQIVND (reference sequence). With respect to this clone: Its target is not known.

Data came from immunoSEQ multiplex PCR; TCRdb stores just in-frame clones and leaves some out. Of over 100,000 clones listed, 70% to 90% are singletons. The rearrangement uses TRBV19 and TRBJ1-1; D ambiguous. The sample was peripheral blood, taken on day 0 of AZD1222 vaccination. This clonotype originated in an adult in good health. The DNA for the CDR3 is TGTGCCAGTAGTATCCTCTTTGCCGCGGAAGCTTTCTTT. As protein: CASSILFAAEAFF. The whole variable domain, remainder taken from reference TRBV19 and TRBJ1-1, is DGGITQSPKYLFRKEGQNVTLSCEQNLNHDAMYWYRQDPGQGLRLIYYSQIVNDFQKGDIAEGYSVSREKKESFPLTVTSAQKNPTAFYLCASSILFAAEAFFGQGTRLTVV.